The 27 T cell receptor beta chains below were found in one sample sequenced in a study of blood T cell repertoires in COVID-19. TCRdb's table, derived via immunoSEQ multiplex PCR, lists solely in-frame clones and lacks some. The table includes 210,000 or so clones, around 84% detected once. The specimen sequenced was peripheral blood. The source is a human donor in a cohort sampled during active COVID-19.

V is TRBV13 and J is TRBJ2-7; D might be TRBD1 (5 bases). The CDR3 consists of 14 residues. Germline V gives CDR1 PRHDT, CDR2 FYEKMQ (reference sequence). The V end was cut by 5 bases, the J end by 3 bases, with 14 bases between. CDR3 sequence: CASSPDQGSYEQYF. CDR3 in DNA: TGTGCCAGCAGCCCTGATCAGGGTAGCTACGAGCAGTACTTC.

A single count supports this clone. This sequence joins TRBV19 and TRBJ2-5; 7 bases map to TRBD1. The germline V gene encodes CDR1 LNHDA and CDR2 SQIVND (reference sequence). CDR3 size: 13 residues. J was trimmed by 2 bases and V by 7 bases; bases with no gene match: 4. The CDR3 DNA is TGTGCCAGTACCCCGACAGGGCAAGAGACCCAGTACTTC. It encodes CASTPTGQETQYF.

The chain couples TRBV29-1 to TRBJ2-7, with 8 bases matching TRBD1. The junction had 5 bases not matched to a gene; V was cut back by 4 bases and J by 6 bases. In germline, CDR1 is SQVTM, CDR2 ANQGSEA. The CDR3 totals 12 residues. CDR3 in DNA: TGCAGCGTTGGGACAGGGTGGCTCGAGCAGTACTTC. It codes for CSVGTGWLEQYF.

The chain carries TRBV6-1 and TRBJ2-7; no clear D. CDR1 is MNHNS and CDR2 is SASEGT in the germline V gene. V gave up 0 bases and J gave up 3 bases, with 12 bases separating them. CDR3 length: 15 residues. The CDR3 region has the DNA TGTGCCAGCAGTGAAGCGCAATTCCAGGACTACGAGCAGTACTTC. Its protein is CASSEAQFQDYEQYF.

The chain carries TRBV5-5 and TRBJ1-1; D ambiguous. Trimming took 0 bases from V and 4 from J, leaving 10 bases between them. The germline V gene has CDR1 SGHKS and CDR2 YYEKEE (reference sequence). The CDR3 is 14 residues long. The CDR3 protein is CASSLVAGSTEAFF. Written as DNA, the CDR3 is TGTGCCAGCAGCTTGGTCGCGGGGAGCACTGAAGCTTTCTTT. Using reference TRBV5-5 and TRBJ1-1 for the parts outside the CDR3, the full variable domain is DAGVTQSPTHLIKTRGQQVTLRCSPISGHKSVSWYQQVLGQGPQFIFQYYEKEERGRGNFPDRFSARQFPNYSSELNVNALLLGDSALYLCASSLVAGSTEAFFGQGTRLTVV.

This clone was seen only once. The chain has TRBV6-5 and TRBJ2-5, with 8 bases identical to TRBD1. The CDR3 sequence is 14 residues long. Looked up from germline, CDR1 is MNHEY and CDR2 is SVGAGI. The ends lost 7 bases at V and 5 bases at J; junction bases unmatched: 9. The CDR3: CASTSRGRGETQYF. In nucleotides, the CDR3 is TGTGCCAGCACCTCCAGGGGGCGCGGGGAGACCCAGTACTTC.

This clone was recorded only once. The chain has TRBV5-4 and TRBJ2-1, with 10 bases fitting TRBD2. Germline V gene sequence: CDR1 SGHNT, CDR2 YYREEE (reference sequence). CDR3 length: 17 residues. V dropped 0 bases and J dropped 7; count of bases not matched to a gene: 10. CDR3 bases: TGTGCCAGCAGCTTGGCCCCTGGGCTAGCGGGAGCAAATGAGCAGTTCTTC. This translates into CASSLAPGLAGANEQFF.

This clone was counted a single time. The chain employs TRBV12-3 or TRBV12-4 and TRBJ1-1; the match to TRBD1 covers 7 bases. The trim removed 6 bases at V and 1 base at J, leaving 2 bases unmatched. This CDR3 spans 13 amino acids. The CDR3 loop is CASRGQPNTEAFF. The CDR3 bases are TGTGCCAGCAGGGGACAGCCGAACACTGAAGCTTTCTTT.

This chain joins TRBV6-6 and TRBJ2-2; 8 nucleotides match TRBD1. CDR3 length: 14 amino acids. V shed 7 bases and J 1 base; nucleotides not matched to a gene: 2. Germline CDR1 and CDR2: MNHNY and SVGAGI (reference sequence). For the CDR3, the DNA is TGTGCCAGCATGGGGACAGGGAACACCGGGGAGCTGTTTTTT. Translation: CASMGTGNTGELFF.

This clone was seen a handful of times. Additional DNA sequences in this sample encode the identical CDR3. The chain employs TRBV6-1 and TRBJ2-1; D not certain. V lost 1 base and J lost 4, with 5 bases in between. This CDR3 region has 13 residues. Germline V CDR1 and CDR2: MNHNS, SASEGT. In nucleotides, the CDR3 is TGTGCCAGCAGTGAAGACTATTACAATGAGCAGTTCTTC. This gives the protein CASSEDYYNEQFF.

The chain employs TRBV3-1 (or the pseudogene TRBV3-2) and TRBJ1-1, with 7 bases identical to TRBD1. V lost 3 bases, J lost 5 bases, and 6 bases stayed unmatched. The length of the CDR3 is 14 residues. CDR1 is LGHDT and CDR2 is YNNKEL in the germline V gene (reference sequence). CDR3 region: CASSHGTRGTEAFF. The CDR3 DNA sequence: TGTGCCAGCAGCCACGGGACCAGGGGGACTGAAGCTTTCTTT.

The CDR3 sequence: CSASRLSGANVLTF. The CDR3 DNA sequence: TGCAGTGCTAGTCGGTTATCTGGGGCCAACGTCCTGACTTTC. This chain joins TRBV20-1 and TRBJ2-6; D unresolved. Germline CDR1 DFQATT, CDR2 SNEGSKA (reference sequence). The CDR3 sequence is 14 residues long. V lost 3 bases, J lost 1 base, and 7 bases lay in between.

The chain couples TRBV19 to TRBJ2-1; 10 bases are a match to TRBD2. This CDR3 comprises 16 residues. The ends lost 4 bases at V and 2 bases at J; junction bases unmatched: 5. Germline CDR1 and CDR2: LNHDA and SQIVND (reference sequence). CDR3 residues: CASSTAGTSAYNEQFF. The CDR3 DNA follows: TGTGCCAGTAGTACAGCCGGGACTAGCGCCTACAATGAGCAGTTCTTC.

The rearrangement uses TRBV2 and TRBJ2-7, with 10 bases matching TRBD2. The CDR3 is made up of 16 amino acids. Unmatched junction bases numbered 11, after V lost 6 bases and J lost 3 bases. Germline CDR1 SNHLY, CDR2 FYNNEI. CDR3 in amino acids: CASRLLAGTGGYEQYF. The CDR3, as DNA: TGTGCCAGCAGGCTACTAGCGGGAACCGGCGGCTACGAGCAGTACTTC.

The genes are TRBV3-1 (or the pseudogene TRBV3-2) and TRBJ1-5; tentatively, D is TRBD1 (5 bases). Trimming cost V 3 bases and J 0 bases, with 18 bases left between them. CDR3 length equals 18 residues. The germline V gene encodes CDR1 LGHDT and CDR2 YNNKEL (reference sequence). The CDR3 sequence is CASSQFEGRRGSNQPQHF. CDR3 coding DNA: TGTGCCAGCAGCCAGTTTGAGGGTAGGAGGGGTAGCAATCAGCCCCAGCATTTT.

The chain uses TRBV5-1 and TRBJ2-3; D unresolved. Germline CDR1 SGHRS, CDR2 YFSETQ. V was pared by 6 bases and J by 1 base, with 3 bases between. The CDR3 contains 11 residues. The CDR3 protein is CASTGTDTQYF. The CDR3 DNA reads as TGCGCCAGCACTGGCACAGATACGCAGTATTTT.

V gene TRBV12-3 or TRBV12-4 combines with J gene TRBJ2-5, with D perhaps TRBD1 (6 bases). The V end was cut by 7 bases, the J end by 5 bases, with 14 bases between. The CDR3 spans 13 residues. The CDR3 protein is CASNPTGLETQYF. DNA for the CDR3: TGTGCCAGCAACCCCACAGGGCTGGAGACCCAGTACTTC.

This rearrangement joins TRBV7-9 to TRBJ2-1; 10 positions agree with TRBD1. The CDR3 has 16 residues. Germline assignment: CDR1 SEHNR and CDR2 FQNEAQ (reference sequence). V was pared by 5 bases and J by 0 bases, with 4 bases of the junction left unmatched. CDR3 region: CASSTWTGGSYNEQFF. The CDR3 nucleotides read TGTGCCAGCAGCACGTGGACAGGGGGCTCCTACAATGAGCAGTTCTTC. The variable domain in full, completed from reference TRBV7-9 and TRBJ2-1, reads DTGVSQNPRHKITKRGQNVTFRCDPISEHNRLYWYRQTLGQGPEFLTYFQNEAQLEKSRLLSDRFSAERPKGSFSTLEIQRTEQGDSAMYLCASSTWTGGSYNEQFFGPGTRLTVL.

This rearrangement joins TRBV4-1 to TRBJ1-2, with 7 nucleotides matching TRBD1. Germline V CDR1 and CDR2: MGHRA, YSYEKL. CDR3 length equals 14 residues. After removal of 3 bases from V and 4 bases from J, the junction contained 5 bases not matched to a gene. The CDR3 sequence: CASSQPDRAYGYTF. CDR3 bases: TGCGCCAGCAGCCAGCCAGACAGGGCCTATGGCTACACCTTC.

The V and J genes are TRBV9 and TRBJ2-2, with 10 nucleotides matching TRBD2. CDR3 length equals 18 residues. V was pared by 2 bases and J by 4 bases, with 11 bases of the junction left unmatched. Germline V gene lookup returns CDR1 SGDLS and CDR2 YYNGEE. This CDR3 is CASSVSLAGARGTGELFF. The CDR3 DNA is TGTGCCAGCAGCGTTAGCCTAGCGGGGGCCCGTGGCACCGGGGAGCTGTTTTTT.

V and J are TRBV5-1 and TRBJ2-3; TRBD1 aligns across 12 bases. Trimming removed 7 bases from V and 8 bases from J; junction bases left unmatched: 11. The CDR3 loop spans 15 amino acids. Germline V gene sequence: CDR1 SGHRS, CDR2 YFSETQ. CDR3: CASARDRGRWGTQYF. In nucleotides, the CDR3 is TGCGCCAGCGCCCGGGACAGGGGGCGTTGGGGTACGCAGTATTTT.

The gene calls are TRBV28 and TRBJ2-7; D perhaps matches TRBD2 (6 bases). Germline assignment: CDR1 MDHEN and CDR2 SYDVKM. V lost 7 bases, J lost 6 bases, and 16 bases lay in between. The CDR3 has 13 residues. The CDR3 bases are TGTGCCAGCAAAATAGAGGCGCGGGGCGAGCAGTACTTC. The encoded protein is CASKIEARGEQYF.

The count of this clone is one. The genes are TRBV24-1 and TRBJ2-3; 9 bases agree with TRBD2. This CDR3 is built from 16 residues. After removal of 5 bases from V and 2 bases from J, the junction contained 7 bases not matched to a gene. Germline lookup yields CDR1 KGHDR and CDR2 SFDVKD. CDR3 region: CATSGGLAGSTDTQYF. The DNA of the CDR3 is TGTGCCACCAGTGGTGGGCTAGCGGGGTCCACAGATACGCAGTATTTT.

The chain couples TRBV15 to TRBJ2-3; possible D gene TRBD1, 5 bases. CDR1 LNHNV and CDR2 YYDKDF come from the germline V gene (reference sequence). The CDR3 is made up of 13 amino acids. Deletions cut 5 bases from V and 5 bases from J, with 11 bases between. CDR3 in amino acids: CATSVGPGDTQYF. CDR3 coding DNA: TGTGCCACCAGCGTGGGGCCCGGAGATACGCAGTATTTT.

This sequence joins TRBV6-5 and TRBJ2-1; the match to TRBD1 covers 8 bases. The CDR3 has 15 amino acids. Per germline, CDR1 MNHEY and CDR2 SVGAGI. Germline trimming cut 6 bases from V and 4 bases from J; bases unmatched to any gene: 8. The CDR3 sequence: CASRPQGALYNEQFF. The CDR3 coding sequence is TGTGCCAGCAGACCTCAGGGGGCGTTGTACAATGAGCAGTTCTTC.

This clone came up once. J is TRBJ1-3 and V is TRBV5-1; D uncertain. Germline CDR1 reads SGHRS; CDR2 reads YFSETQ. The CDR3 loop spans 14 amino acids. V was trimmed by 4 bases and J by 0 bases, leaving 8 bases between them. The CDR3 nucleotides read TGCGCCAGCAGCCGAGACAACTCTGGAAACACCATATATTTT. This gives the protein CASSRDNSGNTIYF.

The chain has TRBV27 and TRBJ1-1; no clear D gene. V gave up 3 bases and J gave up 1 base, with 6 bases separating them. The germline V gene has CDR1 MNHEY and CDR2 SMNVEV (reference sequence). The CDR3 spans 13 residues. CDR3 DNA sequence: TGTGCCAGCAGTTTTATCCGGAACACTGAAGCTTTCTTT. This encodes CASSFIRNTEAFF.